The clone carrying this T cell receptor beta chain was seen many times. What it binds is unknown. The sample originates from a study of T cells in Graves' hyperthyroidism and ophthalmopathy. Study at large: Peripheral blood specimens were obtained at initial diagnosis, prior to any treatment. Notes on the study in general: Blood held most thyroid clonotypes expanded above 0.001 frequency.

Germline CDR1 SGHRS, CDR2 YFSETQ. V lost 0 bases and J lost 5, with 4 bases in between. The CDR3 consists of 12 residues. A NOSPECS grade of at least 4, a Clinical Activity Score of at least 3 and duration under 3 months were recorded in ophthalmopathy patients. From RNA transcripts, TCR beta CDR3 regions were amplified. The HTBI primer set was used in a first-round RT-PCR of the TCR CDR3. One entry per CDR3 protein results from TCRdb running MiXCR on the multiplex PCR reads. The sample lists more than 350,000 distinct CDR3 sequences; over 12% were seen once. Sequencing was done on a sample of blood. This receptor was identified in a woman aged 55-69 years with Graves' ophthalmopathy. The genes are TRBV5-1 and TRBJ2-3, with D uncertain. CDR3 DNA sequence: TGCGCCAGCAGCTTGGAGTTAGATACGCAGTATTTT. It specifies CASSLELDTQYF.